The T cell receptor (beta chain) described here comes from a study of a mutant IDH1 vaccine in newly diagnosed glioma. Study details: Scheduled for weeks 1, 3, 5, 7, 11, 15, 19 and 23, eight vaccinations were given to patients. Prior therapy was radiotherapy, temozolomide, or both; most received both. Once 4-6 weeks had passed after radiotherapy alone, vaccination started, or it started with temozolomide cycles.

Assay used: immunoSEQ multiplex PCR; TCRdb lists only in-frame clones, some missing. This sample yields some 120,000 clones, of which just under 80% are seen a single time; about 5.5% belongs to the top ten. CDR3 length: 16 amino acids. With 4 bases removed from V and 3 bases from J, the gap between germline ends came to 16 bases. Germline V gene sequence: CDR1 SGDLS, CDR2 YYNGEE. With respect to this clone: No antigen is known for it.

Time point denoted: week 11, during vaccination. Each dose of the vaccine consisted of 300 ug of mutant IDH1 20-mer peptide, with topical imiquimod. Notes on the study in general: Pseudoprogression looked unconnected to shifts in top peripheral T cell clonotypes.

The source of this sequence is a middle-aged man with glioma. Sequencing used PBMCs, obtained from a glioma patient whose treatment included an IDH1 peptide vaccine. The V call is TRBV9, the J call TRBJ2-2, with D possibly being TRBD2 (5 bases). CDR3 DNA sequence: TGTGCCAGCAGCCTCGTAGCGAGAGGAGACACCGGGGAGCTGTTTTTT. The encoded protein is CASSLVARGDTGELFF.